This TCR beta chain was sequenced for a study of memory CD4+ T cells and cytomegalovirus serostatus. Study in general: Healthy Belgian adult donors included about nine CMV-positive and about two dozen CMV-negative people.

The sort gate was single viable CD3+CD4+CD8-CD45RO+ cells for memory CD4+ T cells. CMV serostatus came from serum IgG against pp150, pp28, p38, p52. CD4+ T cells were isolated by positive magnetic selection. CDR1 SGHKS and CDR2 YYEKEE come from the germline V gene (reference sequence). Trimming took off 0 bases at V and 8 bases at J, with 17 bases between the two ends. The CDR3 consists of 15 residues. Study-level results: The CMV-associated TCR signature appears largely within the CD4+ memory repertoire.

On this clone: Its antigen remains unknown.

Measured with immunoSEQ multiplex PCR; TCRdb has only the in-frame clones, and not every one. The sample includes around 88,000 clones, 75% to 90% of them seen just once. The receptor's source is an adult in good health and CMV-seropositive. The gene calls are TRBV5-5 and TRBJ1-1; tentative D call: TRBD1 (6 bases). The material sequenced was memory CD4+ T cells from blood. The CDR3 nucleotides read TGTGCCAGCAGCTTGGCCGTCAGGGGAAAAGGCGAAGCTTTCTTT. It specifies CASSLAVRGKGEAFF.